The 10 T cell receptor beta chains given below trace back to one sample, sequenced in a study of tumor and adjacent non-tumor tissue in lung cancer. This sample's RNA came from whole unsorted tissue. More than 3 cm separated this lung sample from the edge of the tumor. The library came from three nested PCR rounds adapted from ARM-PCR protocols. TCRdb reprocessed the multiplex PCR reads via MiXCR and lists one record per CDR3 protein. The profile shows some 95,000 distinct CDR3 sequences, 75% to 90% of them singletons. The sample comprised distant non-tumor lung tissue. These receptors all stem from a man in his sixties with small cell lung cancer.

This clonotype was picked up many times. This chain uses TRBV20-1 with TRBJ2-5; perhaps TRBD1 as D (5 bases). Trimming shortened V by 0 bases and J by 7 bases, and 9 bases separated the two germline ends. The CDR3 covers 12 residues. Germline loops: CDR1 DFQATT, CDR2 SNEGSKA (reference sequence). CDR3 in amino acids: CSARDRAGTQYF. CDR3 coding DNA: TGCAGTGCTAGAGACAGGGCCGGGACCCAGTACTTC.

On this clonotype: Likely a read error: the CDR3 ends without its conserved phenylalanine or tryptophan. V gene TRBV29-1 combines with J gene TRBJ2-3; TRBD2 agrees at 7 bases. The CDR3 is 16 residues long. V dropped 6 bases and J dropped 0; count of bases not matched to a gene: 12. CDR1 is SQVTM, CDR2 ANQGSEA, per germline. CDR3 coding DNA: TGCAGCGTCGTGGGGGTAGCGGGCACTAGCACAGATACGCAGTATTAT. Translation gives CSVVGVAGTSTDTQYY.

DNA for the CDR3: TGCGCCAGCTGTGAAGAAGGGAGCCTTAACGAGCAGTACGTC. Protein product: CASCEEGSLNEQYV. The genes are TRBV10-1 and TRBJ2-7; D perhaps matches TRBD2 (5 bases). Germline CDR1 is WNHNN and CDR2 is SYGVQD (reference sequence). The CDR3 extends over 14 amino acids.

This clonotype was detected once. Given the absence of the conserved phenylalanine or tryptophan at the CDR3 end, a read error is likely. The V call is TRBV11-2, the J call TRBJ2-1; D gene unclear. Per the germline V gene, CDR1 is SGHAT and CDR2 is FQNNGV. This CDR3 has 17 residues. CDR3 nucleotides: TGTGCCAGCAGCTTATTGACAACCCAGAGCTCCTACGATGAGCAGTTCTCC. The encoded protein is CASSLLTTQSSYDEQFS.

This clonotype has only a few counts. Because it lacks the conserved phenylalanine or tryptophan at the end, this CDR3 is likely a read error. The chain carries TRBV5-4 and TRBJ1-5; D unresolved. Looked up from germline, CDR1 is SGHNT and CDR2 is YYREEE (reference sequence). With 1 base removed from V and 4 bases from J, the gap between germline ends came to 3 bases. The length of the CDR3 is 12 residues. CDR3 DNA: TGTGCCAGCAGCTTGCCTAATCAGCCCCAGCATTTA. Protein product: CASSLPNQPQHL.

The chain is built from TRBV20-1 and TRBJ1-2; maybe TRBD1 (5 bases). V lost 5 bases, J lost 11 bases, and 18 bases lay in between. The CDR3 spans 12 residues. Germline V gene sequence: CDR1 DFQATT, CDR2 SNEGSKA (reference sequence). The CDR3 region is CSARTESRGYTF. For the CDR3, the DNA is TGCAGTGCTCGAACCGAGTCGAGGGGTTACACCTTC.

The chain is built from TRBV20-1 and TRBJ2-1; 11 nucleotides align to TRBD2. CDR1 is DFQATT, CDR2 SNEGSKA, per germline (reference sequence). J gave up 16 bases and V 7 bases, and 21 bases lay outside the gene matches. This CDR3 region has 15 residues. CDR3 in amino acids: CSGASGRPSLSGHFF. In nucleotides, the CDR3 is TGCAGTGGCGCTAGCGGGAGGCCCAGTCTTAGTGGGCACTTCTTC.

In its sample, this clonotype was seen many times. The chain uses TRBV14 and TRBJ1-6, with D perhaps TRBD1 (6 bases). This CDR3 has 15 residues. Trimming took off 3 bases at V and 7 bases at J, with 13 bases between the two ends. Germline assignment: CDR1 SGHDN and CDR2 FVKESK. CDR3 sequence: CASSHSTQGNSPLHF. The CDR3 nucleotides read TGTGCCAGCAGCCATTCGACGCAGGGGAATTCACCCCTCCACTTT. Full variable domain (remainder filled in from reference TRBV14 and TRBJ1-6): EAGVTQFPSHSVIEKGQTVTLRCDPISGHDNLYWYRRVMGKEIKFLLHFVKESKQDESGMPNNRFLAERTGGTYSTLKVQPAELEDSGVYFCASSHSTQGNSPLHFGNGTRLTVT.

Written as DNA, the CDR3 is TGCAGCGGCTACCGGGACTGGGTTGAGCAGTTCTTC. Amino acids: CSGYRDWVEQFF. The chain combines TRBV29-1 with TRBJ2-1; maybe TRBD2 (6 bases). Germline V gene sequence: CDR1 SQVTM, CDR2 ANQGSEA. The CDR3 is made up of 12 amino acids. The ends were cut back, 7 bases at V and 9 bases at J, with 16 bases in the middle.

As for this clonotype: A much larger clonotype is one base distant, so this may be a read error. V usage is TRBV5-1 and J usage is TRBJ1-1; TRBD1 might be the D (6 bases). CDR3 length: 11 amino acids. Germline V gene data show CDR1 as SGHRS and CDR2 as YFSETQ. CDR3 residues: CASSSGAETFF. The CDR3 DNA sequence: TGCGCCAGCAGCTCGGGGGCTGAAACTTTCTTT.